A selection of T cell receptor beta chains follows, all from one sample in a study of PD-1 blockade in classical Hodgkin lymphoma. Produced via immunoSEQ multiplex PCR; TCRdb's table is partial and in-frame only. This sample has around 50,000 clones, with roughly 89% found just once. The sequenced sample was peripheral blood mononuclear cells (PBMCs), obtained before the fourth cycle of nivolumab. Receptors were obtained from a human donor with classical Hodgkin lymphoma. Both conserved end residues are trimmed from each CDR3. The D gene is left open where the match is weak.

>TRBV29-1|TRBJ1-1|NA
SAGGVNTEAF
>TRBV27|TRBJ2-7|NA
ASRRGGVNYEQY
>TRBV25-1|TRBJ2-7|NA
ASSANKLYEQY
>TRBV6-1|TRBJ2-1|TRBD2
ASIREASYNEQF
>TRBV4-2|TRBJ1-3|NA
ASSQGARAEAGNTIY
>TRBV21-1|TRBJ1-4|NA
ASTTSPTGGVCEKLF
>TRBV16|TRBJ1-2|NA
ASTPTGNGLYGYT
>TRBV7-9|TRBJ1-2|TRBD1
ASSLTYSTGDFLYGYT
>TRBV12-5|TRBJ1-5|TRBD1
ASGLAPGAGGQPQH
>TRBV11-3|TRBJ2-7|TRBD1
ASSLAFGQGPYEQY
>TRBV5-1|TRBJ1-5|NA
ASSLNGVTSNQPQH
>TRBV7-9|TRBJ2-5|NA
ASRWTVTETQY
>TRBV5-1|TRBJ2-2|NA
ASSLGSRVAGGELF
>TRBV27|TRBJ1-1|TRBD1
ASSRRGQSANTEAF
>TRBV7-3|TRBJ1-1|NA
ASSLGAWDTEAF
>TRBV6-5|TRBJ1-5|NA
ASSYVAGPNQPQH
>TRBV25-1|TRBJ1-4|NA
ASSPLTTNEKLF
>TRBV6-5|TRBJ2-5|NA
ASSYQSPYAETQY
>TRBV28|TRBJ2-2|NA
ASESSFGELF
>TRBV2|TRBJ1-2|NA
ASGKEGANYGYT
>TRBV7-3|TRBJ2-5|NA
ASSLSGETQY
>TRBV7-9|TRBJ1-2|NA
ASSLGDSYT
>TRBV7-3|TRBJ2-1|TRBD2
ASSSGLAGPTQF
>TRBV5-1|TRBJ1-5|NA
ASSPDGPSNQPQH
>TRBV28|TRBJ1-1|TRBD1
ASLRQGGTNTEAF
>TRBV14|TRBJ2-7|NA
ASSHRGLYEQY
>TRBV6-5|TRBJ2-3|NA
ASSYSRAETDTQY
>TRBV27|TRBJ2-5|NA
ASSDQGETQY
>TRBV19|TRBJ1-5|NA
ASSAPWRMNQPQH
>TRBV29-1|TRBJ1-1|NA
SGGTEAF
>TRBV5-1|TRBJ2-1|NA
ASSWGTQSRAYNEQF
>TRBV18|TRBJ2-5|TRBD2
ASSPRLAGYQETQY
>TRBV9|TRBJ2-7|NA
ASSVDTGLYEQY
>TRBV30|TRBJ2-1|NA
AWNPPREIYNEQF
>TRBV6-5|TRBJ2-2|TRBD2
ASSHSSGRHTGELF
>TRBV7-3|TRBJ2-2|TRBD2
ASSPRLAANTGELF
>TRBV5-1|TRBJ1-1|NA
ASSLAGGKGGTEAF